The 27 T cell receptor beta chains below all came from one sample that was sequenced in a study of blood T cells in healthy people across ages. With a J-beta primer mix and a sample-barcoded 5' primer, a second PCR ran about 7 to 12 cycles. Each CDR3 protein gets one entry after TCRdb re-called the 5' RACE reads with MiXCR. This sample has fewer than 1.5 million distinct CDR3 sequences, with 42% found just once. Source material: blood. The receptors come from a woman between 18 and 30 years old in good health.

This chain uses TRBV15 with TRBJ2-5, with 10 bases fitting TRBD2. J lost 2 bases, V lost 4 bases, and 4 bases had no gene match. Germline V gene lookup returns CDR1 LNHNV and CDR2 YYDKDF (reference sequence). This CDR3 is built from 15 residues. The CDR3 sequence: CATSNERGGQETQYF. CDR3 nucleotides: TGTGCCACCAGCAATGAGCGGGGGGGGCAAGAGACCCAGTACTTC.

The V and J genes are TRBV7-9 and TRBJ1-4; perhaps TRBD1 as D (5 bases). There are 12 residues in the CDR3. V was clipped by 5 bases and J by 14 bases, with 15 bases between them. Germline V gene lookup returns CDR1 SEHNR and CDR2 FQNEAQ (reference sequence). CDR3 in amino acids: CASSPRDLGLFF. CDR3 coding DNA: TGTGCCAGCAGCCCGCGGGACCTAGGGCTGTTTTTT.

The table lists this clonotype with a few counts. This chain joins TRBV3-1 and TRBJ2-5, with 10 bases that match TRBD2. There are 17 residues in the CDR3. V was pared by 3 bases and J by 3 bases, with 10 bases of the junction left unmatched. The germline V gene encodes CDR1 LGHDT and CDR2 YNNKEL (reference sequence). CDR3 sequence: CASSQVTRTSGEETQYF. Written as DNA, the CDR3 is TGTGCCAGCAGCCAGGTGACCCGGACTAGCGGTGAAGAGACCCAGTACTTC.

The chain couples TRBV10-3 to TRBJ2-7; D unclear. Germline V CDR1 and CDR2: ENHRY, SYGVKD. The V end was cut by 0 bases, the J end by 2 bases, with 11 bases between. The CDR3 runs 15 residues. CDR3 protein: CAISESGIAAYEQYF. The DNA of the CDR3 is TGTGCCATCAGTGAGTCTGGAATTGCCGCCTACGAGCAGTACTTC.

This sequence joins TRBV29-1 and TRBJ2-7; D perhaps matches TRBD1 (6 bases). Trimming stripped 1 base from V and 4 bases from J, with 14 bases between. The germline V gene encodes CDR1 SQVTM and CDR2 ANQGSEA. This CDR3 has 14 amino acids. Written as DNA, the CDR3 is TGCAGCGTTGAAGCAGAGGACAGACATTACGAGCAGTACTTC. This translates into CSVEAEDRHYEQYF.

This chain joins TRBV7-2 and TRBJ2-7, with 7 bases that match TRBD1. V dropped 5 bases and J dropped 6; count of bases not matched to a gene: 10. There are 14 residues in the CDR3. Germline V gene lookup returns CDR1 SGHTA and CDR2 FQGNSA. The CDR3 loop is CASSLTGLISEQYF. The CDR3 nucleotides are TGTGCCAGCAGCCTGACAGGGTTGATCTCCGAGCAGTACTTC.

This clonotype occurred a few times. This chain links TRBV4-1 with TRBJ1-6; a weak D match, TRBD1 (5 bases). V was trimmed by 1 base and J by 5 bases, leaving 12 bases between them. This CDR3 is built from 16 residues. CDR1 is MGHRA and CDR2 is YSYEKL in the germline V gene. The CDR3 nucleotides read TGCGCCAGCAGCCAAGTGATGACAGCCAATAATTCACCCCTCCACTTT. Translating it yields CASSQVMTANNSPLHF.

V usage is TRBV5-1 and J usage is TRBJ2-2; no definite D call. CDR3 length: 19 residues. In germline, CDR1 is SGHRS, CDR2 YFSETQ. V lost 0 bases to trimming and J lost 0 bases, with 18 bases between them. CDR3 nucleotides: TGCGCCAGCAGCTTGGGTTTTGGCAGGAAGATTTCGAACACCGGGGAGCTGTTTTTT. This codes for CASSLGFGRKISNTGELFF.

This clonotype has only a few counts. The chain couples TRBV2 to TRBJ1-2; D is possibly TRBD1 (6 bases). CDR1 is SNHLY and CDR2 is FYNNEI in the germline V gene. This CDR3 has 15 amino acids. Trimming stripped 0 bases from V and 8 bases from J, with 16 bases between. This CDR3 is CASSEATGQTQGYTF. The CDR3 bases are TGTGCCAGCAGTGAAGCTACGGGACAAACCCAGGGCTACACCTTC.

V is TRBV12-3 or TRBV12-4 and J is TRBJ2-7, with D possibly being TRBD2 (7 bases). The CDR3 totals 14 residues. V was clipped by 6 bases and J by 7 bases, with 19 bases between them. The CDR3 DNA sequence: TGTGCCAGCAGGCCCTCCGCGGGGGCATGGGAGCAGTACTTC. Protein: CASRPSAGAWEQYF.

This clonotype showed up just a few times. The rearrangement joins TRBV5-1 to TRBJ2-3, with D perhaps TRBD2 (5 bases). Germline V gene lookup returns CDR1 SGHRS and CDR2 YFSETQ. CDR3 size: 14 residues. V lost 4 bases to trimming and J lost 5 bases, with 14 bases between them. The chain's CDR3 is CASSPPGSQDTQYF. The CDR3 bases are TGCGCCAGCAGCCCCCCGGGGTCTCAAGATACGCAGTATTTT.

The V call is TRBV12-3 or TRBV12-4, the J call TRBJ1-5, with D possibly matching TRBD1 (5 bases). The CDR3 length is 14 residues. With 5 bases removed from V and 2 bases from J, the gap between germline ends came to 10 bases. The CDR3 DNA reads TGTGCCAGCAGTCTCCGGGACCGCAATCAGCCCCAGCATTTT. It specifies CASSLRDRNQPQHF.

The rearrangement links TRBV20-1 to TRBJ1-4; TRBD1 aligns across 10 bases. Germline CDR1 reads DFQATT; CDR2 reads SNEGSKA (reference sequence). J was trimmed by 7 bases and V by 3 bases; bases with no gene match: 5. This CDR3 is built from 14 residues. In DNA, the CDR3 is TGCAGTGCTAGGCCGACAGGGGGCGGTGAAAAACTGTTTTTT. Translation gives CSARPTGGGEKLFF.

The CDR3 spells CASSRGLAGGLLSSHSTDTQYF. CDR3 bases: TGTGCCAGCAGCCGAGGACTAGCGGGGGGACTACTAAGCTCCCATAGCACAGATACGCAGTATTTT. The genes are TRBV6-1 and TRBJ2-3; 14 bases are shared with TRBD2. V shed 6 bases and J 0 bases; nucleotides not matched to a gene: 20. The CDR3 is 22 residues long. The germline gives CDR1 MNHNS, CDR2 SASEGT.

In this sample, this clonotype turned up once. A read error may be the cause here, since a much bigger clone is one base away. The chain employs TRBV7-6 and TRBJ2-3, with 8 bases matching TRBD2. CDR1 is SGHVS and CDR2 is FNYEAQ in the germline V gene. The CDR3 length is 13 residues. The CDR3 sequence is CASSGLATDTPYF. CDR3 nucleotide sequence: TGTGCCAGCAGCGGACTAGCCACAGATACGCCGTATTTT.

This clonotype was recorded only once. The junction departs from the called germline gene at one end, perhaps through a read error. CDR3 coding DNA: TGTGCCAGCAGTTTAGCGGGAGAGGGCACCGGGGAGCTGTTTTTT. Protein sequence: CASSLAGEGTGELFF. The chain uses TRBV7-8 and TRBJ2-2, with 9 bases fitting TRBD2. This CDR3 comprises 15 residues. From germline, CDR1 is SGHVS and CDR2 FQNEAQ.

The chain has TRBV10-3 and TRBJ1-2, with D hard to call. The CDR3 consists of 11 residues. With 3 bases removed from V and 6 bases from J, the gap between germline ends came to 5 bases. The germline V gene encodes CDR1 ENHRY and CDR2 SYGVKD. DNA of the CDR3: TGTGCCATCAGTGATGTGGATGGCTACACCTTC. As protein: CAISDVDGYTF.

This chain connects TRBV6-1 to TRBJ2-1; tentative D call: TRBD1 (7 bases). The length of the CDR3 is 14 residues. V lost 2 bases and J 9 bases, leaving 14 bases between the germline ends. Germline V gene data show CDR1 as MNHNS and CDR2 as SASEGT. CDR3 sequence (DNA): TGTGCCAGCAGTGAACAGGGGGGAAGGGGTGAGCAGTTCTTC. Translation: CASSEQGGRGEQFF.

This clonotype was detected only a few times. The chain couples TRBV7-9 to TRBJ1-1; D perhaps matches TRBD1 (6 bases). The CDR3 loop spans 14 amino acids. Trimming took 6 bases from V and 4 from J, leaving 15 bases between them. CDR1 SEHNR and CDR2 FQNEAQ come from the germline V gene (reference sequence). The CDR3 DNA is TGTGCCAGCAGGACCCAGGGGTCGGGCACTGAAGCTTTCTTT. It encodes CASRTQGSGTEAFF.

Worth noting for this clonotype: Just one base apart from a much larger clone, this may be a read error. This chain links TRBV20-1 with TRBJ2-1; D ambiguous. Germline CDR1 and CDR2: DFQATT and SNEGSKA (reference sequence). This CDR3 is built from 14 residues. V was clipped by 2 bases and J by 8 bases, with 16 bases between them. CDR3 DNA sequence: TGCAGTGCTAGAAGTGCCCAGCGTTGGGATGAGCAGTTCTTC. It specifies CSARSAQRWDEQFF.

In this sample, this clonotype turned up a few times. CDR3 in amino acids: CASSLAGRGGNEQFF. In DNA form, the CDR3 reads TGCGCCAGCAGTTTAGCTGGCCGGGGGGGCAATGAGCAGTTCTTC. The chain links TRBV5-1 to TRBJ2-1, with 8 bases aligning to TRBD2. This CDR3 is built from 15 residues. Trimming cost V 5 bases and J 6 bases; bases outside gene matches: 10. Germline V lookup: CDR1 SGHRS, CDR2 YFSETQ.

The V and J genes are TRBV6-1 and TRBJ2-7; the D gene is possibly TRBD2 (6 bases). The CDR3 is 15 amino acids. Germline loops: CDR1 MNHNS, CDR2 SASEGT. Trimming left V 3 bases short and J 5 bases short, with 17 bases between. The DNA of the CDR3 is TGTGCCAGCAGTGACCCGACGACTAGGTTGAACGAGCAGTACTTC. Translating it yields CASSDPTTRLNEQYF.

A note on this clonotype: Just one base apart from a much larger clone, this may be a read error. This rearrangement joins TRBV10-3 to TRBJ2-7; D perhaps matches TRBD2 (6 bases). The germline gives CDR1 ENHRY, CDR2 SYGVKD. V was cut by 0 bases and J by 7 bases, with 16 bases left in between. The length of the CDR3 is 15 residues. The CDR3 coding sequence is TGTGCCATCAGTGAGTCTGGCGGGGCCTACAATGAGCAGTACTTC. Protein sequence: CAISESGGAYNEQYF.

The V gene is TRBV5-1, the J gene TRBJ2-1; D is ambiguous. V shed 3 bases and J shed 4 bases, with 8 bases lying between them. CDR1 is SGHRS, CDR2 YFSETQ, per germline. The CDR3 runs to 13 residues. The CDR3 reads CASSSYGYNEQFF. In DNA, the CDR3 is TGCGCCAGCAGCTCCTATGGGTACAATGAGCAGTTCTTC.

Only a few counts were recorded for this clonotype. This sequence joins TRBV28 and TRBJ2-5; TRBD2 matches 13 bases. Germline loops: CDR1 MDHEN, CDR2 SYDVKM. This CDR3 region has 17 residues. V gave up 4 bases and J gave up 5 bases; unmatched junction bases: 10. CDR3 sequence (DNA): TGTGCCAGCAGTTCCCTCGGACTAGCGGGAGACGTTGAGACCCAGTACTTC. As protein: CASSSLGLAGDVETQYF. Supplemented by reference TRBV28 and TRBJ2-5, the full variable domain reads DVKVTQSSRYLVKRTGEKVFLECVQDMDHENMFWYRQDPGLGLRLIYFSYDVKMKEKGDIPEGYSVSREKKERFSLILESASTNQTSMYLCASSSLGLAGDVETQYFGPGTRLLVL.

This clonotype has only a few counts. The chain carries TRBV12-3 or TRBV12-4 and TRBJ2-4; D remains unclear. Trimming removed 5 bases at V and 0 bases at J, with 17 bases between. CDR3 size: 17 residues. CDR3 amino acids: CASSPETQLSAKNIQYF. The CDR3 nucleotides are TGTGCCAGCAGTCCTGAGACCCAGTTGTCAGCCAAAAACATTCAGTACTTC.

This CDR3 reads CASSLLGQGNNSPLHF. The DNA for the CDR3 is TGTGCCAGCAGTCTCCTAGGACAGGGAAATAATTCACCCCTCCACTTT. V usage is TRBV28 and J usage is TRBJ1-6; TRBD1 matches 8 bases. The CDR3 is made up of 16 amino acids. Trimming removed 5 bases from V and 5 bases from J; junction bases left unmatched: 8. Germline V gene sequence: CDR1 MDHEN, CDR2 SYDVKM.